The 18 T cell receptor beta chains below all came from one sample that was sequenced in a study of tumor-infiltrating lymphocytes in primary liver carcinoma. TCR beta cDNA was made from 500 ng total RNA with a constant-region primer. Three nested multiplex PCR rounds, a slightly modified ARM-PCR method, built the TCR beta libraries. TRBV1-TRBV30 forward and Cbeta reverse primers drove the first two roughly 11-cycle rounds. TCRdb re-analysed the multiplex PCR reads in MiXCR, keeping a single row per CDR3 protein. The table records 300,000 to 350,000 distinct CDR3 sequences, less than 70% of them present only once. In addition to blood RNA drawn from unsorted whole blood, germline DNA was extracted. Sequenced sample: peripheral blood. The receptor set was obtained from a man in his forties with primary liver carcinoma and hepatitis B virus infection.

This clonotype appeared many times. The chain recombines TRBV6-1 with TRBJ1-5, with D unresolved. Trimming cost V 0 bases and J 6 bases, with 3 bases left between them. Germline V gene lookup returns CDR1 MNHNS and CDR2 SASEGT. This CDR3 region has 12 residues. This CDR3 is CASSEAGQPQHF. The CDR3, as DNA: TGTGCCAGCAGTGAAGCGGGTCAGCCCCAGCATTTT.

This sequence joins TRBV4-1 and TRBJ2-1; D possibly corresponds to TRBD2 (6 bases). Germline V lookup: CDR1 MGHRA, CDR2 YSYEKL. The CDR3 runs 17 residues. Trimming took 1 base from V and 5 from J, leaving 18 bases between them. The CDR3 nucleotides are TGCGCCAGCAGCCAAGCTTTGCTAGCGTCTCCGGACAATGAGCAGTTCTTC. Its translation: CASSQALLASPDNEQFF.

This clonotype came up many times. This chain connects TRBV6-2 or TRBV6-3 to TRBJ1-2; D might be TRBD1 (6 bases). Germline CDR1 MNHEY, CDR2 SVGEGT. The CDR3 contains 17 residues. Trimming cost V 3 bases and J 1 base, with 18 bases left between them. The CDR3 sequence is CASSYTTGVPNNYGYTF. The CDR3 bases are TGTGCCAGCAGTTATACGACAGGAGTTCCGAATAACTATGGCTACACCTTC.

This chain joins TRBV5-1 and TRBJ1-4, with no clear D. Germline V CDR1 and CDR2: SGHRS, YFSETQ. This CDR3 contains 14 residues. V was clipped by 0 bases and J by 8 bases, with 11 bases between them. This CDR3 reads CASSLGTTGEKLFF. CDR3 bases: TGCGCCAGCAGCTTGGGTACCACTGGGGAAAAACTGTTTTTT.

This CDR3 is CASSLGVAVTGELFF. In nucleotides, the CDR3 is TGCGCCAGCAGCTTGGGGGTAGCCGTCACCGGGGAGCTGTTTTTT. The V call is TRBV5-1, the J call TRBJ2-2, with D uncertain. This CDR3 has 15 residues. V gave up 0 bases and J gave up 4 bases, with 10 bases separating them. Per the germline V gene, CDR1 is SGHRS and CDR2 is YFSETQ.

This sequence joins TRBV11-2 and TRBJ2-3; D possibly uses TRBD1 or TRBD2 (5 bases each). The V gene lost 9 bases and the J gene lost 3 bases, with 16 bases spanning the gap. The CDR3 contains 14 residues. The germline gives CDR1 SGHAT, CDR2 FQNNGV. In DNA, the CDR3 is TGTGCCAGAAGGGGCCTCACTAGAACAGATACGCAGTATTTT. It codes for CARRGLTRTDTQYF.

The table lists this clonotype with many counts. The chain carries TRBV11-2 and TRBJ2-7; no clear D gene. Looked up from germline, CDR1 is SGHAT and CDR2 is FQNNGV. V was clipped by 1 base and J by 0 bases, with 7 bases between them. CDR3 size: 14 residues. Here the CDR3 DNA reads TGTGCCAGCAGCTTAGGTTACAGCTCCTACGAGCAGTACTTC. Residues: CASSLGYSSYEQYF.

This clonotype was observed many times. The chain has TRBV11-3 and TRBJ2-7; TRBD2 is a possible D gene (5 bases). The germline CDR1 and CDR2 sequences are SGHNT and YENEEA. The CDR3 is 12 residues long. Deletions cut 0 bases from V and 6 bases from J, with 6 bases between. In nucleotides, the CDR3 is TGTGCCAGCAGCTTAGAAGGGAGCGAGCAGTACTTC. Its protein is CASSLEGSEQYF. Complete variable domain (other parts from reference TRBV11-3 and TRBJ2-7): EAGVVQSPRYKIIEKKQPVAFWCNPISGHNTLYWYLQNLGQGPELLIRYENEEAVDDSQLPKDRFSAERLKGVDSTLKIQPAELGDSAVYLCASSLEGSEQYFGPGTRLTVT.

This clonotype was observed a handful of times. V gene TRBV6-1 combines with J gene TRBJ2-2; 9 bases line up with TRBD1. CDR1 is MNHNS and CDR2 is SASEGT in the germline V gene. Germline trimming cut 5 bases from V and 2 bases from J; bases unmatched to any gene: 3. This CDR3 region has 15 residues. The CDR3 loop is CASSLTGGNTGELFF. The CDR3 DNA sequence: TGTGCCAGCAGTCTGACAGGGGGTAACACCGGGGAGCTGTTTTTT.

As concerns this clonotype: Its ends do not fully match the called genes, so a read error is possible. Here the CDR3 DNA reads TGTGCCAACAGTTCCGCCGCCGGGGATCCGGGAAACGAGCAGTACTTC. Translated, it gives CANSSAAGDPGNEQYF. V is TRBV6-6 and J is TRBJ2-7; D possibly corresponds to TRBD2 (5 bases). The CDR3 has 16 amino acids. Germline CDR1 is MNHNY and CDR2 is SVGAGI (reference sequence).

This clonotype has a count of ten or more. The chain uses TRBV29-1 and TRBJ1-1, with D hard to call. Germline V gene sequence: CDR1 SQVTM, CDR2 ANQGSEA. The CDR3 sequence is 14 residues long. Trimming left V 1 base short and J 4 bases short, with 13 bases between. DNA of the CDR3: TGCAGCGTTGAAGTGTTCAGTCTCGGCACTGAAGCTTTCTTT. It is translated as CSVEVFSLGTEAFF. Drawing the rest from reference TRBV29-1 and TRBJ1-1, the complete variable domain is SAVISQKPSRDICQRGTSLTIQCQVDSQVTMMFWYRQQPGQSLTLIATANQGSEATYESGFVIDKFPISRPNLTFSTLTVSNMSPEDSSIYLCSVEVFSLGTEAFFGQGTRLTVV.

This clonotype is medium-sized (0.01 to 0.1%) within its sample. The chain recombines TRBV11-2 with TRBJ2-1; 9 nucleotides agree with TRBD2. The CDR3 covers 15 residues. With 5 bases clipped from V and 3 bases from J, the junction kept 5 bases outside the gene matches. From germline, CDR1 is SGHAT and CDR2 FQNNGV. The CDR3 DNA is TGTGCCAGCAGCCCCGGGACTAGCAACTACAATGAGCAGTTCTTC. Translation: CASSPGTSNYNEQFF.

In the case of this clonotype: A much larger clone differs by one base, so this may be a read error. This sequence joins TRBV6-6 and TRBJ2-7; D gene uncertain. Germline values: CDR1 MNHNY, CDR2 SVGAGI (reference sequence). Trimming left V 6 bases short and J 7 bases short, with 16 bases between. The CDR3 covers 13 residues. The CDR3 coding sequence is TGTGCCAGCAGCCTGAGTAGTAACGGGGAGCAGTACTTC. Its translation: CASSLSSNGEQYF.

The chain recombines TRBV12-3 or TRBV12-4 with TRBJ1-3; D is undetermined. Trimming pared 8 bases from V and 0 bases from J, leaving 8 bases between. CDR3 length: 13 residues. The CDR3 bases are TGTGCCAGCGGTTACAGCTCTGGAAACACCATATATTTT. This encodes CASGYSSGNTIYF.

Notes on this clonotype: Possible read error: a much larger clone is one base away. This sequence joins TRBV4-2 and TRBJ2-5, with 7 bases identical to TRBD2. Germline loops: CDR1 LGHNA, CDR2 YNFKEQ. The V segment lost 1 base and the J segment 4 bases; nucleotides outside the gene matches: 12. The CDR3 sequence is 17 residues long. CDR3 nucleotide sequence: TGTGCCAGCAGCCAAGTGGGTGTGCGGGAGAACGGAGAGACCCAGTACTTC. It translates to CASSQVGVRENGETQYF.

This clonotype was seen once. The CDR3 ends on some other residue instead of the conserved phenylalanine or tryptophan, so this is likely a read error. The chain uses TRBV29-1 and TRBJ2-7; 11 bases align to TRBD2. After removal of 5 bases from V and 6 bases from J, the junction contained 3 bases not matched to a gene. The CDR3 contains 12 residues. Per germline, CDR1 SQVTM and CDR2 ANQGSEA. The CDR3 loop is CSVTSGSGEQYL. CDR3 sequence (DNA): TGCAGCGTTACTAGCGGGAGTGGCGAGCAGTACTTA.

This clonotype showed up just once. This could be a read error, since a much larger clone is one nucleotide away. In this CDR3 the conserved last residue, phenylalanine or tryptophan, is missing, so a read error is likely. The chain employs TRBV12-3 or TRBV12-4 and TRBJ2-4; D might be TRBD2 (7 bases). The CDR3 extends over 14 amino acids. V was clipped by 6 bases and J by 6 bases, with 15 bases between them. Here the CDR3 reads CASSPQGGGNIQYL. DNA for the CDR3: TGTGCCAGCAGCCCGCAGGGAGGGGGAAACATTCAGTACTTA.

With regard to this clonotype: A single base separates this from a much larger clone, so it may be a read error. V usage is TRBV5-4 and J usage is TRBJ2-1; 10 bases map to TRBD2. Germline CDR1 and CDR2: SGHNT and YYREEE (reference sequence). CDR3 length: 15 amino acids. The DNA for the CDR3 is TGTGCCTGCAGCTTCACTAGCGGGAAATACAATGAGCAGTTCTTC. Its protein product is CACSFTSGKYNEQFF.